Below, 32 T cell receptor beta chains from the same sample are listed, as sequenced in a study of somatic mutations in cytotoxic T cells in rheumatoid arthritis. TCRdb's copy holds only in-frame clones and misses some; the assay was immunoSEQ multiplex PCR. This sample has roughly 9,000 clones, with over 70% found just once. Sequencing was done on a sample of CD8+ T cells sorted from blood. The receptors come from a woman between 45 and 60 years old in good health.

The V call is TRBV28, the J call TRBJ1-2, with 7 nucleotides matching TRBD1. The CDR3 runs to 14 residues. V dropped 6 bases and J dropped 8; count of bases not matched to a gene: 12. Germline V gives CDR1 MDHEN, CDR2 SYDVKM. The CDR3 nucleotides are TGTGCCAGCAGAGATCCCGGGACAGTGGTAGGCTACACCTTC. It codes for CASRDPGTVVGYTF.

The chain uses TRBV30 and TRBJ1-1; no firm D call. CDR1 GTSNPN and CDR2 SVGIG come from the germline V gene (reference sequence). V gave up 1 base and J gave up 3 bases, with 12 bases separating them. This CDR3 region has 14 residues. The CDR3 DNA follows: TGTGCCTGGAGTGCGGGGTTCGGGGACACTGAAGCTTTCTTT. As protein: CAWSAGFGDTEAFF.

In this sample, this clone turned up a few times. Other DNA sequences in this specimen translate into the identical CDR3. The CDR3 DNA sequence: TGTGCCAGCAGCTTGGGGTTAGGGACTTACGAGCAGTACTTC. Translation: CASSLGLGTYEQYF. The chain is built from TRBV7-9 and TRBJ2-7, with TRBD2 as a possible D gene (6 bases). CDR3 length equals 14 residues. Germline V gene lookup returns CDR1 SEHNR and CDR2 FQNEAQ (reference sequence). The germline V and J ends were trimmed by 3 bases and 4 bases, with 13 bases remaining between them.

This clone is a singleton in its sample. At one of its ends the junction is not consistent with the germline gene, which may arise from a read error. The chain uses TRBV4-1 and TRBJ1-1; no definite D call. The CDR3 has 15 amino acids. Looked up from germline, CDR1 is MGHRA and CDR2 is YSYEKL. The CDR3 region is CASSQAVFDDTEAFF. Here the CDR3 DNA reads TGCGCCAGCAGCCAAGCAGTTTTTGACGACACTGAGGCTTTCTTT.

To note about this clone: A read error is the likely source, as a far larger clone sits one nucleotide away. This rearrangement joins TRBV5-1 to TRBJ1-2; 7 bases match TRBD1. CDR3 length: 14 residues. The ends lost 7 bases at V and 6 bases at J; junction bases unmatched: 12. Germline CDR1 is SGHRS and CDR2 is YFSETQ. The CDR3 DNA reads TGCGCCAGCCGCTCGAACAGGGGAGGAGATGGCTACACCTTC. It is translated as CASRSNRGGDGYTF.

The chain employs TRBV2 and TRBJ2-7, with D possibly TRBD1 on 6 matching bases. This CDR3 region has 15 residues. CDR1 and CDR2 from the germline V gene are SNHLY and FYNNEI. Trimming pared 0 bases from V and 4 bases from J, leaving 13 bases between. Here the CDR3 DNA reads TGTGCCAGCAGTGAAGCCCCACTGACAGGATACGAGCAGTACTTC. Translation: CASSEAPLTGYEQYF.

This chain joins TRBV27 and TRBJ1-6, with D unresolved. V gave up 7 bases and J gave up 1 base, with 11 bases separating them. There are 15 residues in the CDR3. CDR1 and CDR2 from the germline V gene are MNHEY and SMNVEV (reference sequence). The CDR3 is CASNPSRSYNSPLHF. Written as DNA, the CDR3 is TGTGCCAGCAATCCATCGAGGTCCTATAATTCACCCCTCCACTTT.

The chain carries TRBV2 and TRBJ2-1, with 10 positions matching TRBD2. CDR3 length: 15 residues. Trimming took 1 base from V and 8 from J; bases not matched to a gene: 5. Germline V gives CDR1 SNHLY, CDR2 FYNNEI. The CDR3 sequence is CASSEGLAGAYEQFF. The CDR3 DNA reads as TGTGCCAGCAGTGAAGGGCTAGCGGGGGCATATGAGCAGTTCTTC.

CDR3 amino acids: CASSPTGESGYEQYF. The CDR3 DNA reads TGCGCCAGCAGCCCGACAGGGGAATCAGGCTACGAGCAGTACTTC. V is TRBV5-1 and J is TRBJ2-7; 8 bases map to TRBD1. The junction had 9 bases not matched to a gene; V was cut back by 4 bases and J by 3 bases. CDR3 length: 15 residues. Germline values: CDR1 SGHRS, CDR2 YFSETQ.

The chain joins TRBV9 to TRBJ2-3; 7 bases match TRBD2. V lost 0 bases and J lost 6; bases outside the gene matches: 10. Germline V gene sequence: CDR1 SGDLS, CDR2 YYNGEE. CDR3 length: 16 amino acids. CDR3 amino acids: CASSVANGGGGDTQYF. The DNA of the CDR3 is TGTGCCAGCAGCGTAGCGAATGGCGGGGGAGGCGATACGCAGTATTTT.

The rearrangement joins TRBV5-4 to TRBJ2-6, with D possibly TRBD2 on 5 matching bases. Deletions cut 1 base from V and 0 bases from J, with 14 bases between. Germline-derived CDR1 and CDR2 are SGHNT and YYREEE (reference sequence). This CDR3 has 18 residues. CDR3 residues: CASSLSPGISSGANVLTF. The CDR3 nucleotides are TGTGCCAGCAGCTTGTCCCCGGGAATCTCCTCTGGGGCCAACGTCCTGACTTTC. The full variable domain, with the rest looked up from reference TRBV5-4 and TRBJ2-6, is ETGVTQSPTHLIKTRGQQVTLRCSSQSGHNTVSWYQQALGQGPQFIFQYYREEENGRGNFPPRFSGLQFPNYSSELNVNALELDDSALYLCASSLSPGISSGANVLTFGAGSRLTVL.

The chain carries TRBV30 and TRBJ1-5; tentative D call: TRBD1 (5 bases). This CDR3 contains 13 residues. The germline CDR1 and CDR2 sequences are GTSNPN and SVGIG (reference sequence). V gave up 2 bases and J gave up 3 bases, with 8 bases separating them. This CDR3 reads CAWSQDTNQPQHF. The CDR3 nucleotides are TGTGCCTGGAGTCAGGACACCAATCAGCCCCAGCATTTT.

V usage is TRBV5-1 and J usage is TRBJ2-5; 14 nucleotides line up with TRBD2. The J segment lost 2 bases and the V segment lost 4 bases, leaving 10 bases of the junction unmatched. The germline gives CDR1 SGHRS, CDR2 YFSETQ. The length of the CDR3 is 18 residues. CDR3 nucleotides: TGCGCCAGCAGCCCGGGGACTAGCGGGGGATTTGGGCAAGAGACCCAGTACTTC. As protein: CASSPGTSGGFGQETQYF.

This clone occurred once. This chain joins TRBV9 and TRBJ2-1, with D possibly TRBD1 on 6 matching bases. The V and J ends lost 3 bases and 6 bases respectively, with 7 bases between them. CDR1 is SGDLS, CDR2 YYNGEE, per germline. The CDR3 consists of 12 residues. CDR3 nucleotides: TGTGCCAGCAGCGGCAGGGGCAATGAGCAGTTCTTC. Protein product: CASSGRGNEQFF.

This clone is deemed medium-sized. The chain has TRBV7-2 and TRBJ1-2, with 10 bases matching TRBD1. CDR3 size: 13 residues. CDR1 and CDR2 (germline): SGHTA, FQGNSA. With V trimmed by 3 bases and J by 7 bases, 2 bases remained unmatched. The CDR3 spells CASSLGTGVGYTF. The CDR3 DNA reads TGTGCCAGCAGCTTGGGGACAGGGGTTGGCTACACCTTC.

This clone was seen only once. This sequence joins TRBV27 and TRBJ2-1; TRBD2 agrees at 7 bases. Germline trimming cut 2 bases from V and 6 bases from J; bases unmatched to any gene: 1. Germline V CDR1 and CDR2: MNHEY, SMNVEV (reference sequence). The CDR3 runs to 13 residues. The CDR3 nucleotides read TGTGCCAGCAGTTTAGGCGGGGGCAATGAGCAGTTCTTC. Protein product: CASSLGGGNEQFF.

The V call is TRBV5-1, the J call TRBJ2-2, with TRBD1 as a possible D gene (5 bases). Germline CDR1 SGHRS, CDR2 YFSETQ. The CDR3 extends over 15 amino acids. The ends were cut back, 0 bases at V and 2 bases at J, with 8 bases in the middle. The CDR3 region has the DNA TGCGCCAGCAGCTTGGCAGGGATAAACACCGGGGAGCTGTTTTTT. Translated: CASSLAGINTGELFF. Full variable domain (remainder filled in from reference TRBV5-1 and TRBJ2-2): KAGVTQTPRYLIKTRGQQVTLSCSPISGHRSVSWYQQTPGQGLQFLFEYFSETQRNKGNFPGRFSGRQFSNSRSEMNVSTLELGDSALYLCASSLAGINTGELFFGEGSRLTVL.

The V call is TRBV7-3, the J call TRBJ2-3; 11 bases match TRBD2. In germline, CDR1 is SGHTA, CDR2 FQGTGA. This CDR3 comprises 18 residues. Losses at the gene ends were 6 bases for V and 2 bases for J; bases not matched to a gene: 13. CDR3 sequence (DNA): TGTGCCAGCAGTTCCACTCCCCTGACTAGCGGGATCACAGATACGCAGTATTTT. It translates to CASSSTPLTSGITDTQYF.

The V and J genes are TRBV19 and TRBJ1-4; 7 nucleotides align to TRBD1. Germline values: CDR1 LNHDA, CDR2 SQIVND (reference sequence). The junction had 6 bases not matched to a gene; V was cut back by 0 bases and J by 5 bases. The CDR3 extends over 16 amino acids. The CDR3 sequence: CASSIDWGQLNEKLFF. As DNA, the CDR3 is TGTGCCAGTAGTATAGATTGGGGACAGTTAAATGAAAAACTGTTTTTT.

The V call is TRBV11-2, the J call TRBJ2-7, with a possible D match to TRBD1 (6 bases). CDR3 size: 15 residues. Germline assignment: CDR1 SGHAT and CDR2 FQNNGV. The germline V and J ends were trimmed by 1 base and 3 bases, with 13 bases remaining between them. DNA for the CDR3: TGTGCCAGCAGCTTAGTATCTTTAGGGGGCTACGAGCAGTACTTC. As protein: CASSLVSLGGYEQYF.

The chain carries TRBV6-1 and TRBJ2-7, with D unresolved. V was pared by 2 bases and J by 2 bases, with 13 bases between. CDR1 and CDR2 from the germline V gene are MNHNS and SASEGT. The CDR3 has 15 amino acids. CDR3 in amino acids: CASSEFVGPTYEQYF. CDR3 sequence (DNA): TGTGCCAGCAGTGAATTTGTGGGCCCCACCTACGAGCAGTACTTC.

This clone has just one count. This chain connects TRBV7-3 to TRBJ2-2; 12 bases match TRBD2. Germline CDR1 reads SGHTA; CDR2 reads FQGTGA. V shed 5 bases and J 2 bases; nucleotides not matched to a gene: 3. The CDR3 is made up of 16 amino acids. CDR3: CASSRLAGANTGELFF. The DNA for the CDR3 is TGTGCCAGCAGCAGACTAGCGGGGGCCAACACCGGGGAGCTGTTTTTT.

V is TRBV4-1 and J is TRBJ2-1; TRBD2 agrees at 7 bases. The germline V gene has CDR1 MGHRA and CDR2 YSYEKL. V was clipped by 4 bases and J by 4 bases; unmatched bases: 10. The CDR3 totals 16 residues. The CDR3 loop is CASSPQLGGGYNEQFF. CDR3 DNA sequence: TGCGCCAGCAGCCCCCAGCTGGGCGGGGGTTACAATGAGCAGTTCTTC.

CDR3 sequence reads: CASRVAGDSSYEQYF. CDR3 DNA sequence: TGTGCCAGTAGGGTAGCGGGCGACAGCTCCTACGAGCAGTACTTC. The chain combines TRBV19 with TRBJ2-7; 7 bases map to TRBD2. CDR1 is LNHDA and CDR2 is SQIVND in the germline V gene (reference sequence). Germline trimming cut 6 bases from V and 0 bases from J; bases unmatched to any gene: 8. This CDR3 has 15 amino acids.

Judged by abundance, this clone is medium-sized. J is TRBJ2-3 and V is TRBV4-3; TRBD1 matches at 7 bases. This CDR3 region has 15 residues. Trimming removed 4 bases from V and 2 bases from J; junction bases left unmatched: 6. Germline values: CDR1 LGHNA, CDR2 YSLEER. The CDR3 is CASSRTQGTTDTQYF. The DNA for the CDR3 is TGCGCCAGCAGCCGGACACAGGGGACCACAGATACGCAGTATTTT.

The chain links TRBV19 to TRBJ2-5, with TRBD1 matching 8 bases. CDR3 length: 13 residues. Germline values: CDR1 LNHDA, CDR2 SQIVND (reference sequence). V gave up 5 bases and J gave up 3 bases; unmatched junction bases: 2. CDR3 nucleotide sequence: TGTGCCAGTAGTGAGGACAGGGAAGAGACCCAGTACTTC. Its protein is CASSEDREETQYF. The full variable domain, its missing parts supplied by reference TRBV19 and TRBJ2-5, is DGGITQSPKYLFRKEGQNVTLSCEQNLNHDAMYWYRQDPGQGLRLIYYSQIVNDFQKGDIAEGYSVSREKKESFPLTVTSAQKNPTAFYLCASSEDREETQYFGPGTRLLVL.

CDR3 region: CATAVSFTEAFF. The CDR3 nucleotides read TGTGCCACGGCGGTTTCTTTCACTGAAGCTTTCTTT. The rearrangement joins TRBV10-3 to TRBJ1-1; no firm D call. V was clipped by 10 bases and J by 4 bases, with 13 bases between them. CDR1 and CDR2 from the germline V gene are ENHRY and SYGVKD. This CDR3 region has 12 residues.

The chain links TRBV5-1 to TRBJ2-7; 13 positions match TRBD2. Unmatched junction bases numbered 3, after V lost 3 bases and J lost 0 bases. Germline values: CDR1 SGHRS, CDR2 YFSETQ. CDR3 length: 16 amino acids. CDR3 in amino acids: CASSSGLAGISYEQYF. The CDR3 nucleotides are TGCGCCAGCAGCTCGGGACTAGCGGGGATCTCCTACGAGCAGTACTTC.

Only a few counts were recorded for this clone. In DNA, the CDR3 is TGTGCCAGCAGCTTGGTGGGGGGGAGTGAGCAGTTCTTC. It encodes CASSLVGGSEQFF. This chain links TRBV5-6 with TRBJ2-1, with 7 bases identical to TRBD2. This CDR3 region has 13 residues. With V trimmed by 0 bases and J by 9 bases, 3 bases remained unmatched. Per germline, CDR1 SGHDT and CDR2 YYEEEE.

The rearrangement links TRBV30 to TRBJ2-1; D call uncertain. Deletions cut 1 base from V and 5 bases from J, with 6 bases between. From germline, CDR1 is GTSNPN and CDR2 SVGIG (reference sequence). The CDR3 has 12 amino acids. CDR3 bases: TGTGCCTGGAGTGCGGTAAACAATGAGCAGTTCTTC. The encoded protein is CAWSAVNNEQFF.

The DNA of the CDR3 is TGTGCCAGCAGCTTACGGGGGGGGTACGATGGGCAGTACTTC. Protein product: CASSLRGGYDGQYF. The J gene is TRBJ2-7, the V gene TRBV11-2; TRBD2 aligns across 8 bases. V lost 2 bases and J lost 9; bases outside the gene matches: 9. There are 14 residues in the CDR3. Germline CDR1 reads SGHAT; CDR2 reads FQNNGV.

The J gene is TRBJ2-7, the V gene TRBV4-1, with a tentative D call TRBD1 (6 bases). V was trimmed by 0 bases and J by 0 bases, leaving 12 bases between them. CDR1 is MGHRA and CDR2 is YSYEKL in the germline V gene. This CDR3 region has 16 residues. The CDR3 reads CASSQERQGSSYEQYF. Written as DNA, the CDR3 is TGCGCCAGCAGCCAAGAGCGGCAGGGGAGCTCCTACGAGCAGTACTTC.